These 27 T cell receptor beta chains share one sample of origin, sequenced in a study of molecular identifiers for immune sequencing clone quantification. In TCRdb, the PCR reads were re-called with MiXCR into one record per CDR3 protein. This table has under 11,000 distinct CDR3 sequences, about 20% appearing once. Sequences were obtained from naive CD8+ T cells from blood, with Jurkat cell RNA spiked in. Subset: FACS-sorted CD8+CD4-CCR7+CD45RA+ naive T cells. These receptors were taken from a human donor in good health. Some libraries in this study had Jurkat cell RNA spiked in.

This clonotype was detected only a few times. A much bigger clone sits one base away, suggesting this may be a read error. V is TRBV19 and J is TRBJ2-2; 8 bases align to TRBD2. Trimming removed 11 bases from V and 5 bases from J; junction bases left unmatched: 13. Germline V gene data show CDR1 as LNHDA and CDR2 as SQIVND (reference sequence). The CDR3 has 15 residues. CDR3 sequence: CASHGGGRGTGELFF. Here the CDR3 DNA reads TGTGCCTCACACGGGGGGGGGCGCGGGACCGGGGAGCTGTTTTTT.

This clonotype turned up a few times. This chain links TRBV6-6 with TRBJ2-3, with D perhaps matching TRBD1 (5 bases). V was pared by 6 bases and J by 9 bases, with 13 bases between. Germline V gene lookup returns CDR1 MNHNY and CDR2 SVGAGI (reference sequence). The CDR3 contains 12 residues. DNA of the CDR3: TGTGCCAGCAGCCCGGACACCCTCACGCAGTATTTT. Its protein product is CASSPDTLTQYF.

The V and J genes are TRBV12-3 or TRBV12-4 and TRBJ2-5; D remains ambiguous. The CDR3 runs 13 residues. Trimming took 3 bases from V and 4 from J, leaving 9 bases between them. The CDR3 is CASSFGLTETQYF. Here the CDR3 DNA reads TGTGCCAGCAGTTTTGGATTGACAGAGACCCAGTACTTC.

This clonotype was seen a few times. The chain uses TRBV12-3 or TRBV12-4 and TRBJ2-7; the D call may be TRBD1 or TRBD2 (5 bases each). There are 14 residues in the CDR3. V dropped 3 bases and J dropped 3 bases, with 12 bases sitting between them. Here the CDR3 DNA reads TGTGCCAGCAGTTTGCCAGGGAGAGACTACGAGCAGTACTTC. It codes for CASSLPGRDYEQYF.

At least ten counts were recorded for this clonotype. V gene TRBV12-3 or TRBV12-4 combines with J gene TRBJ1-1; D is possibly TRBD1 (6 bases). Deletions cut 7 bases from V and 5 bases from J, with 14 bases between. This CDR3 has 13 residues. CDR3 residues: CASTIGGGTEAFF. The CDR3 DNA follows: TGTGCCAGCACCATAGGGGGAGGGACTGAAGCTTTCTTT.

By share, this clonotype counts as medium-sized (0.01 to 0.1%). The V call is TRBV28, the J call TRBJ1-5; 8 nucleotides align to TRBD1. The CDR3 covers 14 residues. Per the germline V gene, CDR1 is MDHEN and CDR2 is SYDVKM. V gave up 5 bases and J gave up 7 bases; unmatched junction bases: 7. CDR3 protein: CASSLRDRKQPQHF. In DNA, the CDR3 is TGTGCCAGCAGTCTCCGGGACAGGAAGCAGCCCCAGCATTTT.

Within the sample, this clonotype is medium-sized. CDR3 nucleotide sequence: TGTGCCAGCAGTTTAGCCGTGGGCGGGAGGGTCGATGAGCAGTTCTTC. This sequence encodes CASSLAVGGRVDEQFF. The chain joins TRBV28 to TRBJ2-1; TRBD2 agrees at 9 bases. This CDR3 has 16 residues. Germline V gene lookup returns CDR1 MDHEN and CDR2 SYDVKM. Unmatched junction bases numbered 10, after V lost 2 bases and J lost 8 bases.

In the case of this clonotype: An end of the junction differs from the germline gene, which may be a read error. The V and J genes are TRBV2 and TRBJ2-3; TRBD1 aligns across 7 bases. Germline V gene data show CDR1 as SNHLY and CDR2 as FYNNEI. The CDR3 loop spans 15 amino acids. CDR3 protein: CASREPGDSTDTPYF. For the CDR3, the DNA is TGTGCCAGCAGAGAGCCAGGGGACAGCACAGATACGCCGTATTTT.

As concerns this clonotype: A much larger clone is a single base away; this may be a read error. This is likely a read error, given that the CDR3 carries no conserved phenylalanine or tryptophan at its end. The chain couples TRBV27 to TRBJ2-5, with 7 positions matching TRBD1. Germline CDR1 and CDR2: MNHEY and SMNVEV (reference sequence). Trimming removed 0 bases from V and 0 bases from J; junction bases left unmatched: 7. This CDR3 has 17 residues. CDR3 sequence: CASSLSRGPYYQETQYS. In DNA form, the CDR3 reads TGTGCCAGCAGTTTATCTAGGGGGCCGTATTACCAAGAGACCCAGTACTCC.

By share, this clonotype counts as medium-sized. The genes are TRBV4-1 and TRBJ1-1; TRBD1 matches 10 bases. Germline CDR1 and CDR2: MGHRA and YSYEKL. The CDR3 length is 16 residues. V dropped 1 base and J dropped 1; count of bases not matched to a gene: 3. CDR3: CASSQGWDRGNTEAFF. CDR3 DNA: TGCGCCAGCAGCCAAGGATGGGACAGGGGGAACACTGAAGCTTTCTTT.

This clonotype was detected ten times or more. The V gene is TRBV7-9, the J gene TRBJ1-5; D gene ambiguous. The V end was cut by 1 base, the J end by 7 bases, with 23 bases between. CDR1 SEHNR and CDR2 FQNEAQ come from the germline V gene (reference sequence). The CDR3 runs to 18 residues. The CDR3 reads CASSLGSQVPPAVQPQHF. The CDR3 nucleotides are TGTGCCAGCAGCTTAGGGAGCCAGGTGCCGCCCGCGGTACAGCCCCAGCATTTT.

Details on this clonotype: This may be a read error: a much more frequent sequence differs by one nucleotide. The chain recombines TRBV4-1 with TRBJ2-7; D remains unclear. V gave up 0 bases and J gave up 3 bases, with 15 bases separating them. CDR1 and CDR2 (germline): MGHRA, YSYEKL. The CDR3 is 16 amino acids. CDR3 nucleotides: TGCGCCAGCAGCCAAGATTTCGGCCGCGGCTTCTACGAGCAGTACTTC. Protein product: CASSQDFGRGFYEQYF.

This clonotype was observed at least ten times. The chain combines TRBV5-6 with TRBJ2-1, with D unclear. The CDR3 spans 13 residues. Trimming stripped 7 bases from V and 0 bases from J, with 8 bases between. Per germline, CDR1 SGHDT and CDR2 YYEEEE. Here the CDR3 DNA reads TGTGCCAGCTCCATTGGCTCCTACAATGAGCAGTTCTTC. It codes for CASSIGSYNEQFF. The whole variable domain, remainder taken from reference TRBV5-6 and TRBJ2-1, is DAGVTQSPTHLIKTRGQQVTLRCSPKSGHDTVSWYQQALGQGPQFIFQYYEEEERQRGNFPDRFSGHQFPNYSSELNVNALLLGDSALYLCASSIGSYNEQFFGPGTRLTVL.

By frequency in the sample, this clonotype is medium-sized. The J gene is TRBJ2-7, the V gene TRBV5-1; 7 bases are shared with TRBD2. The CDR3 is made up of 13 amino acids. Germline V gene sequence: CDR1 SGHRS, CDR2 YFSETQ. With 0 bases clipped from V and 6 bases from J, the junction kept 3 bases outside the gene matches. CDR3 nucleotides: TGCGCCAGCAGCTTGGGGGGAGGGCTCGAGCAGTACTTC. Protein: CASSLGGGLEQYF. The entire variable domain, with the rest obtained from reference TRBV5-1 and TRBJ2-7, is as follows: KAGVTQTPRYLIKTRGQQVTLSCSPISGHRSVSWYQQTPGQGLQFLFEYFSETQRNKGNFPGRFSGRQFSNSRSEMNVSTLELGDSALYLCASSLGGGLEQYFGPGTRLTVT.

CDR3 coding DNA: TGCAGTGCCCCCCCCGGGCTAGCGGGGGCCAATGAGCAGTTCTTC. Its protein product is CSAPPGLAGANEQFF. The chain recombines TRBV20-1 with TRBJ2-1; 10 nucleotides line up with TRBD2. Trimming took 6 bases from V and 6 from J; bases not matched to a gene: 11. The CDR3 consists of 15 residues. Germline CDR1 and CDR2: DFQATT and SNEGSKA (reference sequence).

On this clonotype itself: A much larger clone lies one base from this, so it may be a read error. The chain uses TRBV25-1 and TRBJ1-1; D not resolved. The CDR3 loop spans 11 amino acids. Germline V gene sequence: CDR1 MGHDK, CDR2 SYGVNS. The germline V and J ends were trimmed by 11 bases and 11 bases, with 18 bases remaining between them. The CDR3 is CAGTAGIAAFF. The CDR3, as DNA: TGTGCCGGTACCGCGGGAATCGCGGCTTTCTTT.

This clonotype was picked up many times. The V gene is TRBV29-1, the J gene TRBJ1-1; D unresolved. V was trimmed by 1 base and J by 0 bases, leaving 6 bases between them. The CDR3 is 13 residues long. CDR1 and CDR2 (germline): SQVTM, ANQGSEA. The CDR3: CSVEGPMNTEAFF. The CDR3, as DNA: TGCAGCGTTGAAGGGCCTATGAACACTGAAGCTTTCTTT. The full variable domain, rest sourced from reference TRBV29-1 and TRBJ1-1, is SAVISQKPSRDICQRGTSLTIQCQVDSQVTMMFWYRQQPGQSLTLIATANQGSEATYESGFVIDKFPISRPNLTFSTLTVSNMSPEDSSIYLCSVEGPMNTEAFFGQGTRLTVV.

This clonotype was recorded many times. A much more abundant neighbour one base away suggests this may be a read error. J is TRBJ2-3 and V is TRBV7-2; 7 bases are shared with TRBD2. There are 15 residues in the CDR3. From germline, CDR1 is SGHTA and CDR2 FQGNSA. V shed 7 bases, J shed 0 bases, and the junction held 7 bases outside the gene matches. CDR3 sequence (DNA): TGTGCCAGCACCGATAGCGGGTCTAGCACAGATACGCAGTATTTT. Translated, it gives CASTDSGSSTDTQYF.

The rearrangement links TRBV30 to TRBJ2-1; a weak D match, TRBD1 (6 bases). Trimming pared 6 bases from V and 0 bases from J, leaving 12 bases between. This CDR3 is 14 amino acids long. Germline V gives CDR1 GTSNPN, CDR2 SVGIG (reference sequence). Here the CDR3 DNA reads TGTGCCTGCTTGACAGGAGACTCCTACAATGAGCAGTTCTTC. Its protein is CACLTGDSYNEQFF.

In its sample, this clonotype is medium-sized. The chain links TRBV7-9 to TRBJ2-7; TRBD1 matches at 9 bases. With 10 bases clipped from V and 6 bases from J, the junction kept 10 bases outside the gene matches. There are 13 residues in the CDR3. Germline V gene data show CDR1 as SEHNR and CDR2 as FQNEAQ (reference sequence). In nucleotides, the CDR3 is TGTGCCACCAAACAGGGGGCATCAGGCGAGCAGTACTTC. Amino acid sequence: CATKQGASGEQYF.

This clonotype has ten or more counts. This chain joins TRBV11-2 and TRBJ2-7, with D perhaps TRBD1 (5 bases). Germline V gene data show CDR1 as SGHAT and CDR2 as FQNNGV. Trimming shortened V by 6 bases and J by 1 base, and 16 bases separated the two germline ends. CDR3 size: 15 residues. CDR3 sequence reads: CASRNDRPLSYEQYF. CDR3 nucleotides: TGTGCCAGCAGAAACGACAGACCGCTATCCTACGAGCAGTACTTC.

This clonotype occurred many times. A read error may account for a junction end that differs from germline. The chain is built from TRBV4-2 and TRBJ1-2, with 7 bases aligning to TRBD1. The CDR3 contains 15 residues. Germline CDR1 and CDR2: LGHNA and YNFKEQ. DNA for the CDR3: TGTGCCATCAGCCCATGGACAGGAGAGGTGGATGGCTACACCTTC. Amino acid sequence: CAISPWTGEVDGYTF.

V gene TRBV11-2 combines with J gene TRBJ2-7; no clear D gene. The V and J ends lost 5 bases and 10 bases respectively, with 21 bases between them. The CDR3 is 14 residues long. CDR1 and CDR2 (germline): SGHAT, FQNNGV. Written as DNA, the CDR3 is TGTGCCAGCAGCCTAACAAGGAAAGGCTACAAACAGTACTTC. Protein: CASSLTRKGYKQYF.

This clonotype is labeled as medium-sized. This rearrangement joins TRBV20-1 to TRBJ2-2; tentatively, D is TRBD1 (5 bases). Trimming pared 2 bases from V and 7 bases from J, leaving 23 bases between. The CDR3 consists of 17 residues. The germline V gene has CDR1 DFQATT and CDR2 SNEGSKA (reference sequence). The CDR3 reads CSARSLGHLGPGGELFF. In nucleotides, the CDR3 is TGCAGTGCTAGAAGTCTCGGACACTTAGGACCCGGCGGGGAGCTGTTTTTT.

This clonotype was detected ten times or more. V gene TRBV5-1 combines with J gene TRBJ2-7, with D uncertain. Trimming removed 0 bases at V and 4 bases at J, with 11 bases between. Germline CDR1 and CDR2: SGHRS and YFSETQ. The CDR3 length is 14 residues. This CDR3 is CASSLAVGSYEQYF. CDR3 DNA sequence: TGCGCCAGCAGCTTGGCCGTAGGATCATACGAGCAGTACTTC.

By sample share, this clonotype is medium-sized (0.01 to 0.1%). The gene calls are TRBV12-3 or TRBV12-4 and TRBJ2-2, with D possibly matching TRBD1 (6 bases). Deletions cut 3 bases from V and 6 bases from J, with 11 bases between. This CDR3 comprises 14 residues. The CDR3 sequence is CASSLGQGSGELFF. CDR3 bases: TGTGCCAGCAGTTTGGGGCAGGGGTCCGGGGAGCTGTTTTTT.

In its sample, this clonotype ranks as medium-sized. This chain connects TRBV20-1 to TRBJ2-7; TRBD2 matches at 10 bases. V dropped 0 bases and J dropped 4; count of bases not matched to a gene: 6. CDR3 length: 15 amino acids. Germline V gene sequence: CDR1 DFQATT, CDR2 SNEGSKA (reference sequence). CDR3 DNA: TGCAGTGCTAGAGAGAGAGCGGGGGGGCCGTACGAGCAGTACTTC. Its protein is CSARERAGGPYEQYF.